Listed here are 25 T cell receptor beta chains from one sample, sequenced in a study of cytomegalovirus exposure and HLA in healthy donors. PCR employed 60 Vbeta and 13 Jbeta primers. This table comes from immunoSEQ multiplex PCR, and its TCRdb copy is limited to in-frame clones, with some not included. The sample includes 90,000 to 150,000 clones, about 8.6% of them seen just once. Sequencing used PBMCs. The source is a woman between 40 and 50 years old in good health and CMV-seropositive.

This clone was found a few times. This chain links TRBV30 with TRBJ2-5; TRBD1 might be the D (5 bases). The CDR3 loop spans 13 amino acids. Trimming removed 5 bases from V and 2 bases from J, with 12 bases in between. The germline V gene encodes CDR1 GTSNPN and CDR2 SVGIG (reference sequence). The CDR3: CAWDMTEQETQYF. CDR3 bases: TGTGCCTGGGACATGACAGAGCAAGAGACCCAGTACTTC.

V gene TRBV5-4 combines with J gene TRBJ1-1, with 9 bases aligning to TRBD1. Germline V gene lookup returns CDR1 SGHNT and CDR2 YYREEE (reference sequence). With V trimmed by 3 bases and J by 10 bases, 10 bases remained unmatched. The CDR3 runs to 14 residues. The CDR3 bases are TGTGCCAGCAGCTGGGGACAGGGTGAATATCGAGCTTTCTTT. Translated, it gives CASSWGQGEYRAFF.

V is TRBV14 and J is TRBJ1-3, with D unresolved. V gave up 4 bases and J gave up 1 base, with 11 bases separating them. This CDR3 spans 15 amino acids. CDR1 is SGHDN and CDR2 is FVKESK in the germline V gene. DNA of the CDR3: TGTGCCAGCAGCCTCGTCAGGTCATCTGGAAACACCATATATTTT. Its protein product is CASSLVRSSGNTIYF.

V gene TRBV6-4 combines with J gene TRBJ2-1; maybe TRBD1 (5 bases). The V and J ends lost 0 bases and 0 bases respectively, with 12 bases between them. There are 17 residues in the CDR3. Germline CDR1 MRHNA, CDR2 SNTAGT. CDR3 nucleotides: TGTGCCAGCAGTGACTCCGGACAAAAAAGCTCCTACAATGAGCAGTTCTTC. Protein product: CASSDSGQKSSYNEQFF.

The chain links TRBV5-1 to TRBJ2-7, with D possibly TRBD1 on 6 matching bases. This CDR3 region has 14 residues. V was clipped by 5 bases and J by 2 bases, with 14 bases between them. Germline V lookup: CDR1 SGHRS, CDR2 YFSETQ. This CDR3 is CASRLSTGTYEQYF. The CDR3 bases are TGCGCCAGCAGATTGTCAACAGGGACCTACGAGCAGTACTTC.

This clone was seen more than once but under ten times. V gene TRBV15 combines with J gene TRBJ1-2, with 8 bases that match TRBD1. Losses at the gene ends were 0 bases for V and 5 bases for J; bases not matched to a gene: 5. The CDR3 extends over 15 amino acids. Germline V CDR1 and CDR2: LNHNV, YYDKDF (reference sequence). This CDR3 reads CATSRETGAEYGYTF. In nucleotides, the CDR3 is TGTGCCACCAGCAGAGAGACAGGGGCCGAGTATGGCTACACCTTC.

The CDR3 sequence is CASSHEADTEAFF. The CDR3, as DNA: TGTGCCAGTAGCCACGAGGCGGACACTGAAGCTTTCTTT. This chain uses TRBV19 with TRBJ1-1; no definite D call. Trimming removed 6 bases from V and 3 bases from J, with 11 bases in between. CDR3 length equals 13 residues. Germline V gives CDR1 LNHDA, CDR2 SQIVND (reference sequence).

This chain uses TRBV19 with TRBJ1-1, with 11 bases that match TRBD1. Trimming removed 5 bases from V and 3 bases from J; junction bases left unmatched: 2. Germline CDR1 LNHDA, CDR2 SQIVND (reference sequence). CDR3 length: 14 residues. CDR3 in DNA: TGTGCCAGTAGTGCGGGACAGGGGGACACTGAAGCTTTCTTT. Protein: CASSAGQGDTEAFF.

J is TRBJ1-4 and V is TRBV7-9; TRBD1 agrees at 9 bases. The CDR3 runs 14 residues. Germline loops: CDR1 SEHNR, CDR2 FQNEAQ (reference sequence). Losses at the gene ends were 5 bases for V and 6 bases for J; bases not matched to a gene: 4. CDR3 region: CASSAGQGDEKLFF. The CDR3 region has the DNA TGTGCCAGCAGCGCGGGACAGGGTGATGAAAAACTGTTTTTT.

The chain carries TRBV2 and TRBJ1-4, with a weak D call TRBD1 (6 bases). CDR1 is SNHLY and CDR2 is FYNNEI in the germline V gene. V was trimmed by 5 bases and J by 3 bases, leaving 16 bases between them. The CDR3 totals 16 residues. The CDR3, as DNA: TGTGCCAGCAGTCCGACAGGTCCCGGGGCTAATGAAAAACTGTTTTTT. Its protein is CASSPTGPGANEKLFF.

CDR3 protein: CASSARLAGGTDTQYF. The CDR3 DNA reads as TGTGCCAGTAGTGCACGACTAGCGGGGGGCACAGATACGCAGTATTTT. This chain links TRBV19 with TRBJ2-3; 12 nucleotides line up with TRBD2. This CDR3 spans 16 amino acids. Trimming at V came to 5 bases and at J to 1 base, leaving 4 bases not matched to a gene. Per germline, CDR1 LNHDA and CDR2 SQIVND (reference sequence).

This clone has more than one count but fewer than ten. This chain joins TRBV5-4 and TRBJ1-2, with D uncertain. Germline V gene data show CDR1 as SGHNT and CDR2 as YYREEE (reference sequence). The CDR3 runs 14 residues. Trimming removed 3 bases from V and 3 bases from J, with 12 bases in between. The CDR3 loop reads CASSSGVLDYGYTF. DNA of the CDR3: TGTGCCAGCAGCTCCGGGGTGTTGGACTATGGCTACACCTTC.

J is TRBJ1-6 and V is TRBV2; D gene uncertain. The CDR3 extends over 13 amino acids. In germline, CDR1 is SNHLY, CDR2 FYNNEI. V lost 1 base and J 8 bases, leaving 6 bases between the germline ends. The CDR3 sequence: CASSEGSYSPLHF. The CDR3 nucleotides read TGTGCCAGCAGTGAAGGTAGCTATTCACCCCTCCACTTT.

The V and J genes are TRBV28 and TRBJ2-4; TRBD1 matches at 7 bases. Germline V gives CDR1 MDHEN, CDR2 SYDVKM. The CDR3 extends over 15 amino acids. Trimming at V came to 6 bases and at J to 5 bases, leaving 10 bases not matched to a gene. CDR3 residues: CASSPPTGYQNIQYF. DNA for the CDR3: TGTGCCAGCAGCCCCCCGACAGGGTACCAAAACATTCAGTACTTC. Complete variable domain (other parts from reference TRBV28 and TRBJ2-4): DVKVTQSSRYLVKRTGEKVFLECVQDMDHENMFWYRQDPGLGLRLIYFSYDVKMKEKGDIPEGYSVSREKKERFSLILESASTNQTSMYLCASSPPTGYQNIQYFGAGTRLSVL.

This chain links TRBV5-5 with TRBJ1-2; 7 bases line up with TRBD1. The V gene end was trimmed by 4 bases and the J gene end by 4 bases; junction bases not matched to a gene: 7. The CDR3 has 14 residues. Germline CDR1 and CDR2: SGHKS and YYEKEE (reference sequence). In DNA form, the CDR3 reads TGTGCCAGCAGCGCAGAGGGGGCAAGCTATGGCTACACCTTC. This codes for CASSAEGASYGYTF. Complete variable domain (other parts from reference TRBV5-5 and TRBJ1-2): DAGVTQSPTHLIKTRGQQVTLRCSPISGHKSVSWYQQVLGQGPQFIFQYYEKEERGRGNFPDRFSARQFPNYSSELNVNALLLGDSALYLCASSAEGASYGYTFGSGTRLTVV.

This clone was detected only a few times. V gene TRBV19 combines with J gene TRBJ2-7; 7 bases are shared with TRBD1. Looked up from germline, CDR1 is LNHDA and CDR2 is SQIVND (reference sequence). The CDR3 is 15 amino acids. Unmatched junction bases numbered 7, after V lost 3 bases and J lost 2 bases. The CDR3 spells CASSITVDRAYEQYF. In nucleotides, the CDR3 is TGTGCCAGTAGTATTACCGTTGACAGGGCCTACGAGCAGTACTTC.

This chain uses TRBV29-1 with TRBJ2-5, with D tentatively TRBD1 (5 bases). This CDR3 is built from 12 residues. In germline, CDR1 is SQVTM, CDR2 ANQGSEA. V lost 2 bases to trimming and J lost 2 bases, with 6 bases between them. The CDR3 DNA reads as TGCAGCGTTGAAAGGACACAAGAGACCCAGTACTTC. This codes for CSVERTQETQYF.

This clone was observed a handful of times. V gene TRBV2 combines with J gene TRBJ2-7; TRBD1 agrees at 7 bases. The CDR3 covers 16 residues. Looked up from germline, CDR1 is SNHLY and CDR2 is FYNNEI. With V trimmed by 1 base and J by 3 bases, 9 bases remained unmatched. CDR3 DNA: TGTGCCAGCAGTGAAGTTACGGGACAGCAATTCTACGAGCAGTACTTC. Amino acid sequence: CASSEVTGQQFYEQYF.

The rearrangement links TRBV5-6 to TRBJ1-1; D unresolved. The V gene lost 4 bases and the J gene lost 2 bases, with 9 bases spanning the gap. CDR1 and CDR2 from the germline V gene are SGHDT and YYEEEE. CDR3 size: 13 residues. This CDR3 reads CASSRLSNTEAFF. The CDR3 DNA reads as TGTGCCAGCAGCCGTTTATCCAACACTGAAGCTTTCTTT.

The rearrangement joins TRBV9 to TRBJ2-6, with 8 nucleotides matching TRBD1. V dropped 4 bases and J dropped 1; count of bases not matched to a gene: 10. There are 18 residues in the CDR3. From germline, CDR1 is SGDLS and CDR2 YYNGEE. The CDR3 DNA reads TGTGCCAGCAGCCCCAGGACAGGGCGATATTCTGGGGCCAACGTCCTGACTTTC. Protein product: CASSPRTGRYSGANVLTF.

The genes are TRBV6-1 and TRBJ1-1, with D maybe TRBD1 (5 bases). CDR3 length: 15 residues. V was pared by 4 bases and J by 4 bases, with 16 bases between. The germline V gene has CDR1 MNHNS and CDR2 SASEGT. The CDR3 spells CASSAHGPGSTEAFF. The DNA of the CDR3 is TGTGCCAGCAGTGCCCATGGACCAGGGTCCACTGAAGCTTTCTTT.

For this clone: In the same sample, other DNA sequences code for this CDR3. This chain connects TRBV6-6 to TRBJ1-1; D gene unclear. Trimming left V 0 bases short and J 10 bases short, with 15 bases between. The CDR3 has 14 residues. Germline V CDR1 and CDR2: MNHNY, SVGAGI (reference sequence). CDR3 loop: CASSYSMEARGAFF. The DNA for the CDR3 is TGTGCCAGCAGTTACTCCATGGAGGCCCGCGGAGCTTTCTTT.

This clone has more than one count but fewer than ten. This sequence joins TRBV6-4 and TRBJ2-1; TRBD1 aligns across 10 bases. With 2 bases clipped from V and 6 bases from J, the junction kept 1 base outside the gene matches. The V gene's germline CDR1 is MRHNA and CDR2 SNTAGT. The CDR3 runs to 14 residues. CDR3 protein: CASSDRDRGNEQFF. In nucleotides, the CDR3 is TGTGCCAGCAGTGACAGGGACAGGGGCAATGAGCAGTTCTTC.

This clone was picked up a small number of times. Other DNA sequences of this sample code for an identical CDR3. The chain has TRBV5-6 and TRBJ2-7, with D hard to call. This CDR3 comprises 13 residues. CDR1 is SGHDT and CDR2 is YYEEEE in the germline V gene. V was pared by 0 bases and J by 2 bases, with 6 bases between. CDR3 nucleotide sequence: TGTGCCAGCAGCTTGGGGCGGACCTACGAGCAGTACTTC. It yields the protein CASSLGRTYEQYF. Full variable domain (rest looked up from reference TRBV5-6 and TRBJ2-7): DAGVTQSPTHLIKTRGQQVTLRCSPKSGHDTVSWYQQALGQGPQFIFQYYEEEERQRGNFPDRFSGHQFPNYSSELNVNALLLGDSALYLCASSLGRTYEQYFGPGTRLTVT.

CDR3 in amino acids: CASSPGLFEKLFF. DNA of the CDR3: TGTGCCAGCAGTCCAGGGTTGTTTGAAAAACTGTTTTTT. This chain uses TRBV27 with TRBJ1-4; possible D gene TRBD1, 5 bases. This CDR3 spans 13 amino acids. CDR1 is MNHEY and CDR2 is SMNVEV in the germline V gene (reference sequence). V gave up 5 bases and J gave up 7 bases, with 11 bases separating them.